The T cell receptor beta chain described here comes from a study of blood T cell repertoires in COVID-19. Before they entered the study, exposed participants had met a COVID-19 case within 2 weeks. Germline V CDR1 and CDR2: SQVTM, ANQGSEA. With 3 bases removed from V and 6 bases from J, the gap between germline ends came to 6 bases. This CDR3 is built from 11 residues. Sequenced by immunoSEQ multiplex PCR; TCRdb stores in-frame clones only, minus some. The sample contains about 430,000 clones, 70% to 90% of which appear only once. The chain combines TRBV29-1 with TRBJ2-1; D ambiguous. This TCR was recovered from a woman aged 18 to 35 who had been exposed to COVID-19. Material: PBMCs or T cells enriched from blood (not recorded which). The CDR3 nucleotides read TGCAGCGTTGAGCGGCGCAATGAGCAGTTCTTC. Its translation is CSVERRNEQFF.